The 28 T cell receptor beta chains in this list originate from one sample, sequenced in a study of blood T cell repertoires in COVID-19. Clones were sequenced by immunoSEQ multiplex PCR, and TCRdb holds only the in-frame ones, with some missing. The profile shows over 130,000 clones, 75% to 80% of them singletons. The sequenced sample consisted of PBMCs or T cells enriched from blood (not recorded which). These TCRs come from a woman aged 45-59 years who had recovered from COVID-19.

This rearrangement joins TRBV2 to TRBJ2-2, with a possible D match to TRBD2 (6 bases). Germline assignment: CDR1 SNHLY and CDR2 FYNNEI. CDR3 length equals 14 residues. V lost 6 bases and J lost 5, with 13 bases in between. This CDR3 reads CASRRDSRTGELFF. In DNA, the CDR3 is TGTGCCAGCAGGCGGGATTCGAGGACCGGGGAGCTGTTTTTT.

The V gene is TRBV14, the J gene TRBJ2-5; D is unresolved. V lost 4 bases to trimming and J lost 5 bases, with 8 bases between them. Germline V CDR1 and CDR2: SGHDN, FVKESK. This CDR3 comprises 12 residues. The CDR3 DNA sequence: TGTGCCAGCAGCCTCGCGCGGGAGACCCAGTACTTC. Its protein is CASSLARETQYF.

The V call is TRBV3-1 (or the pseudogene TRBV3-2), the J call TRBJ1-2; TRBD1 matches 9 bases. Germline CDR1 reads LGHDT; CDR2 reads YNNKEL (reference sequence). CDR3 length equals 16 residues. Trimming cost V 8 bases and J 8 bases; bases outside gene matches: 18. The CDR3 sequence: CASANGPGQGPGGYTF. The CDR3 DNA is TGTGCCAGCGCGAACGGGCCGGGACAGGGCCCCGGAGGCTACACCTTC.

This chain connects TRBV3-1 (or the pseudogene TRBV3-2) to TRBJ2-7; D is possibly TRBD1 (5 bases). CDR1 is LGHDT and CDR2 is YNNKEL in the germline V gene (reference sequence). Trimming removed 4 bases from V and 5 bases from J, with 12 bases in between. CDR3 length equals 13 residues. The DNA of the CDR3 is TGTGCCAGCAGCCGGAAAGGGGTCGACGAGCAGTACTTC. As protein: CASSRKGVDEQYF.

The V call is TRBV11-2, the J call TRBJ2-2; 9 nucleotides line up with TRBD1. Germline V gene data show CDR1 as SGHAT and CDR2 as FQNNGV. V dropped 4 bases and J dropped 10; count of bases not matched to a gene: 13. The CDR3 contains 16 residues. CDR3 loop: CASSSRPGQGSVELFF. Here the CDR3 DNA reads TGTGCCAGCAGCTCCAGACCGGGACAGGGATCGGTGGAGCTGTTTTTT.

V usage is TRBV27 and J usage is TRBJ1-5; D possibly corresponds to TRBD1 (6 bases). Deletions cut 6 bases from V and 6 bases from J, with 15 bases between. The CDR3 is 14 amino acids. Looked up from germline, CDR1 is MNHEY and CDR2 is SMNVEV (reference sequence). Here the CDR3 DNA reads TGTGCCAGCAGGCGCTCGGGACACGGTCAGCCCCAGCATTTT. This encodes CASRRSGHGQPQHF.

The J gene is TRBJ2-7, the V gene TRBV5-1, with D perhaps TRBD1 (5 bases). With 0 bases removed from V and 4 bases from J, the gap between germline ends came to 8 bases. The CDR3 has 13 amino acids. CDR1 is SGHRS, CDR2 YFSETQ, per germline. CDR3 DNA sequence: TGCGCCAGCAGCTTGGGACAGTGGTACGAGCAGTACTTC. Translation gives CASSLGQWYEQYF.

The V gene is TRBV7-2, the J gene TRBJ1-2, with 12 positions matching TRBD1. With 4 bases clipped from V and 7 bases from J, the junction kept 4 bases outside the gene matches. The CDR3 has 14 residues. CDR1 is SGHTA and CDR2 is FQGNSA in the germline V gene. CDR3 in amino acids: CASSSGQGASGYTF. The CDR3 DNA reads TGTGCCAGCAGCTCGGGACAGGGGGCTAGTGGCTACACCTTC.

This sequence joins TRBV6-5 and TRBJ2-3; D might be TRBD1 (6 bases). CDR3 length: 15 residues. V was pared by 5 bases and J by 3 bases, with 15 bases between. Germline CDR1 and CDR2: MNHEY and SVGAGI. In DNA, the CDR3 is TGTGCCAGCAGTCCATGGCGACAGGAGACAGATACGCAGTATTTT. It translates to CASSPWRQETDTQYF.

This chain connects TRBV27 to TRBJ1-2; TRBD1 aligns across 10 bases. Germline V gives CDR1 MNHEY, CDR2 SMNVEV (reference sequence). J was trimmed by 7 bases and V by 6 bases; bases with no gene match: 11. CDR3 size: 15 residues. The CDR3 DNA is TGTGCCAGCAGACAGACAGGGGGCGCGGTGAGTGGCTACACCTTC. Amino acids: CASRQTGGAVSGYTF.

V usage is TRBV28 and J usage is TRBJ2-1, with TRBD2 as a possible D gene (6 bases). V shed 6 bases and J shed 7 bases, with 16 bases lying between them. Germline values: CDR1 MDHEN, CDR2 SYDVKM. The CDR3 loop spans 14 amino acids. The chain's CDR3 is CASRQRGTGNEQFF. DNA of the CDR3: TGTGCCAGCAGACAACGGGGGACGGGTAATGAGCAGTTCTTC.

The V gene is TRBV5-1, the J gene TRBJ1-1, with 10 bases lining up with TRBD1. The CDR3 extends over 16 amino acids. The V and J ends lost 3 bases and 1 base, in that order; junction bases with no gene match: 6. CDR1 SGHRS and CDR2 YFSETQ come from the germline V gene. The CDR3 DNA sequence: TGCGCCAGCAGCTGGGGACAGGGGCAAGAGAACACTGAAGCTTTCTTT. Translating gives CASSWGQGQENTEAFF. The variable domain in full, with the rest retrieved from reference TRBV5-1 and TRBJ1-1, is KAGVTQTPRYLIKTRGQQVTLSCSPISGHRSVSWYQQTPGQGLQFLFEYFSETQRNKGNFPGRFSGRQFSNSRSEMNVSTLELGDSALYLCASSWGQGQENTEAFFGQGTRLTVV.

The rearrangement uses TRBV9 and TRBJ2-7; 9 positions match TRBD1. This CDR3 has 14 amino acids. Trimming cost V 3 bases and J 6 bases; bases outside gene matches: 7. CDR1 SGDLS and CDR2 YYNGEE come from the germline V gene. CDR3 coding DNA: TGTGCCAGCAGCGGCCCGGGACAGGGCCGCGAGCAGTACTTC. It specifies CASSGPGQGREQYF.

The chain employs TRBV6-5 and TRBJ2-7; perhaps TRBD2 as D (5 bases). There are 15 residues in the CDR3. V lost 5 bases to trimming and J lost 4 bases, with 18 bases between them. CDR1 is MNHEY and CDR2 is SVGAGI in the germline V gene. CDR3 protein: CASSKKAGPGYEQYF. The CDR3 coding sequence is TGTGCCAGCAGTAAAAAAGCCGGACCGGGGTACGAGCAGTACTTC.

V is TRBV3-1 (or the pseudogene TRBV3-2) and J is TRBJ2-1; maybe TRBD1 (6 bases). The V end was cut by 3 bases, the J end by 8 bases, with 20 bases between. The length of the CDR3 is 16 residues. Germline CDR1 and CDR2: LGHDT and YNNKEL (reference sequence). As DNA, the CDR3 is TGTGCCAGCAGCCAGGAGAGGGCAGGGGACAATGATGAGCAGTTCTTC. Its protein product is CASSQERAGDNDEQFF.

V and J are TRBV4-2 and TRBJ1-1; D possibly corresponds to TRBD1 (6 bases). The CDR3 extends over 15 amino acids. With 0 bases removed from V and 4 bases from J, the gap between germline ends came to 12 bases. Germline V gives CDR1 LGHNA, CDR2 YNFKEQ. CDR3 DNA sequence: TGTGCCAGCAGCCAAGATCTGGGCAGGGGCACTGAAGCTTTCTTT. This gives the protein CASSQDLGRGTEAFF.

This chain connects TRBV6-5 to TRBJ2-1; no clear D. In germline, CDR1 is MNHEY, CDR2 SVGAGI. CDR3 length: 11 residues. Deletions cut 5 bases from V and 7 bases from J, with 6 bases between. This CDR3 is CASSRSNEQFF. The CDR3 DNA follows: TGTGCCAGCAGTCGGTCAAATGAGCAGTTCTTC.

The chain recombines TRBV2 with TRBJ2-1; 7 positions match TRBD2. J lost 5 bases, V lost 7 bases, and 11 bases had no gene match. Germline CDR1 SNHLY, CDR2 FYNNEI. This CDR3 has 15 residues. CDR3: CASTPFGAGNNEQFF. CDR3 coding DNA: TGTGCCAGCACCCCCTTTGGAGCGGGAAACAATGAGCAGTTCTTC.

The chain links TRBV6-2 or TRBV6-3 to TRBJ1-2, with TRBD1 matching 8 bases. V shed 5 bases, J shed 2 bases, and the junction held 4 bases outside the gene matches. This CDR3 contains 14 residues. CDR1 is MNHEY and CDR2 is SVGEGT in the germline V gene. This CDR3 reads CASSAPGGNYGYTF. The CDR3 nucleotides read TGTGCCAGCAGTGCCCCAGGGGGCAACTATGGCTACACCTTC.

This clone has only one observation. The J gene is TRBJ1-1, the V gene TRBV7-6; 9 bases fit TRBD1. There are 11 residues in the CDR3. Germline V CDR1 and CDR2: SGHVS, FNYEAQ. J gave up 6 bases and V 11 bases, and 4 bases lay outside the gene matches. This CDR3 is CAGGQGAEAFF. The CDR3 region has the DNA TGTGCCGGGGGACAGGGTGCTGAAGCTTTCTTT.

CDR3 sequence reads: CASSQSMGPSSGNTIYF. The CDR3 DNA follows: TGTGCCAGCAGCCAATCGATGGGGCCCAGCTCTGGAAACACCATATATTTT. The V and J genes are TRBV3-1 (or the pseudogene TRBV3-2) and TRBJ1-3; D perhaps matches TRBD1 (5 bases). The germline gives CDR1 LGHDT, CDR2 YNNKEL (reference sequence). V lost 2 bases to trimming and J lost 0 bases, with 14 bases between them. This CDR3 has 17 amino acids.

V is TRBV7-8 and J is TRBJ1-2, with D perhaps TRBD1 (6 bases). The CDR3 spans 16 residues. Trimming stripped 0 bases from V and 1 base from J, with 12 bases between. Germline loops: CDR1 SGHVS, CDR2 FQNEAQ. The CDR3 DNA follows: TGTGCCAGCAGCTTAGCCCAGGGGTGGGGTAACTATGGCTACACCTTC. Translating it yields CASSLAQGWGNYGYTF.

The V call is TRBV27, the J call TRBJ1-1; D may be TRBD1 (5 bases). V lost 3 bases to trimming and J lost 4 bases, with 12 bases between them. The CDR3 has 14 amino acids. The germline gives CDR1 MNHEY, CDR2 SMNVEV (reference sequence). CDR3 sequence reads: CASSFAGRGTEAFF. The CDR3 region has the DNA TGTGCCAGCAGTTTCGCCGGGAGGGGCACTGAAGCTTTCTTT.

This rearrangement joins TRBV6-5 to TRBJ1-5, with D maybe TRBD1 (6 bases). CDR1 MNHEY and CDR2 SVGAGI come from the germline V gene. Trimming removed 6 bases at V and 1 base at J, with 10 bases between. The CDR3 runs to 14 residues. The CDR3 region is CASSRGGSNQPQHF. In nucleotides, the CDR3 is TGTGCCAGCAGCAGGGGCGGGAGCAATCAGCCCCAGCATTTT.

The chain couples TRBV19 to TRBJ2-1; D is perhaps TRBD1 (6 bases). Germline CDR1 is LNHDA and CDR2 is SQIVND (reference sequence). CDR3 size: 17 residues. With 1 base removed from V and 8 bases from J, the gap between germline ends came to 21 bases. CDR3 nucleotide sequence: TGTGCCAGTAGTATAGTCTCAGGGGAAAGCGAGAATTATGAGCAGTTCTTC. Protein: CASSIVSGESENYEQFF.

V is TRBV28 and J is TRBJ2-1; 16 bases line up with TRBD2. The CDR3 is 18 residues long. Germline lookup yields CDR1 MDHEN and CDR2 SYDVKM. V shed 4 bases, J shed 9 bases, and the junction held 12 bases outside the gene matches. This chain's CDR3 is CASSSILPGLAGGSEQFF. CDR3 nucleotide sequence: TGTGCCAGCAGTTCCATCCTCCCGGGACTAGCGGGAGGGAGTGAGCAGTTCTTC.

This rearrangement joins TRBV25-1 to TRBJ1-6; no clear D. CDR3 length: 11 amino acids. With 5 bases removed from V and 14 bases from J, the gap between germline ends came to 10 bases. Germline-derived CDR1 and CDR2 are MGHDK and SYGVNS. The CDR3 loop is CASSQGRTLHF. The DNA of the CDR3 is TGTGCCAGCAGTCAAGGGAGAACCCTCCACTTT. The complete variable domain, with remaining parts taken from reference TRBV25-1 and TRBJ1-6, reads EADIYQTPRYLVIGTGKKITLECSQTMGHDKMYWYQQDPGMELHLIHYSYGVNSTEKGDLSSESTVSRIRTEHFPLTLESARPSHTSQYLCASSQGRTLHFGNGTRLTVT.

The chain is built from TRBV5-1 and TRBJ2-3, with TRBD1 as a possible D gene (6 bases). Per germline, CDR1 SGHRS and CDR2 YFSETQ. V was cut by 0 bases and J by 5 bases, with 10 bases left in between. CDR3 length: 14 amino acids. The DNA of the CDR3 is TGCGCCAGCAGCTTGGACAGGGCAGTAGATACGCAGTATTTT. Residues: CASSLDRAVDTQYF. Combining the CDR3 with reference TRBV5-1 and TRBJ2-3 gives the whole variable domain KAGVTQTPRYLIKTRGQQVTLSCSPISGHRSVSWYQQTPGQGLQFLFEYFSETQRNKGNFPGRFSGRQFSNSRSEMNVSTLELGDSALYLCASSLDRAVDTQYFGPGTRLTVL.